Below, 20 T cell receptor beta chains from the same sample are listed, as sequenced in a study of CD4 T cells in relation to SARS-CoV-2 and coronaviruses. TCRdb keeps only in-frame clones here, not all; method: immunoSEQ multiplex PCR. The data show under 90,000 clones, 80% to 95% seen once. The unexposed donors gave CD4+ T cells in about 2010-2019, prior to COVID-19. Material for sequencing was naive CD4+ T cells from PBMCs. Subset denoted: naive CD4+ T cells isolated by negative enrichment. The receptors derive from a human donor in good health.

The CDR3 DNA sequence: TGTGCCAGCAGTGTTGACAGGGGGCATAATTCACCCCTCCACTTT. Amino acid sequence: CASSVDRGHNSPLHF. The chain links TRBV2 to TRBJ1-6; 10 bases agree with TRBD1. The CDR3 totals 15 residues. After removal of 4 bases from V and 5 bases from J, the junction contained 2 bases not matched to a gene. Looked up from germline, CDR1 is SNHLY and CDR2 is FYNNEI.

The rearrangement links TRBV9 to TRBJ2-1, with TRBD2 identical over 11 bases. The CDR3 runs to 17 residues. CDR1 is SGDLS, CDR2 YYNGEE, per germline. With V trimmed by 4 bases and J by 10 bases, 16 bases remained unmatched. Here the CDR3 reads CASSSQQGTSGIREQFF. In DNA form, the CDR3 reads TGTGCCAGCAGCTCCCAACAGGGGACTAGCGGTATTCGGGAGCAGTTCTTC.

This clone was counted a single time. CDR3 amino acids: CASSALGVGQGYTF. CDR3 bases: TGTGCCAGCAGCGCACTAGGGGTCGGGCAGGGCTACACCTTC. The chain links TRBV3-1 (or the pseudogene TRBV3-2) to TRBJ1-2; TRBD1 is a possible D gene (5 bases). CDR1 is LGHDT and CDR2 is YNNKEL in the germline V gene (reference sequence). This CDR3 is 14 amino acids long. V dropped 5 bases and J dropped 8 bases, with 18 bases sitting between them.

This chain connects TRBV3-1 (or the pseudogene TRBV3-2) to TRBJ2-5, with 7 positions matching TRBD1. CDR1 is LGHDT, CDR2 YNNKEL, per germline (reference sequence). The trim removed 4 bases at V and 5 bases at J, leaving 4 bases unmatched. CDR3 size: 13 residues. CDR3 DNA sequence: TGTGCCAGCAGCCCGACAGGGTCGGAGACCCAGTACTTC. Translation: CASSPTGSETQYF.

The V and J genes are TRBV28 and TRBJ2-5; D unresolved. The CDR3 consists of 11 residues. The V gene lost 6 bases and the J gene lost 7 bases, with 9 bases spanning the gap. The germline gives CDR1 MDHEN, CDR2 SYDVKM. CDR3 nucleotides: TGTGCCAGCAGCCCCGCTGGGACCCAGTACTTC. Translating gives CASSPAGTQYF. The full variable domain, rest sourced from reference TRBV28 and TRBJ2-5, is DVKVTQSSRYLVKRTGEKVFLECVQDMDHENMFWYRQDPGLGLRLIYFSYDVKMKEKGDIPEGYSVSREKKERFSLILESASTNQTSMYLCASSPAGTQYFGPGTRLLVL.

This chain connects TRBV7-2 to TRBJ2-3, with D tentatively TRBD2 (5 bases). V lost 2 bases, J lost 1 base, and 16 bases lay in between. Germline V gives CDR1 SGHTA, CDR2 FQGNSA. CDR3 size: 17 residues. The CDR3 nucleotides are TGTGCCAGCAGCTTAAGGCTAGCAGACTTCGGCACAGATACGCAGTATTTT. This translates into CASSLRLADFGTDTQYF.

The chain recombines TRBV18 with TRBJ2-2; a weak D match, TRBD1 (5 bases). The germline gives CDR1 KGHSH, CDR2 LQKENI. The CDR3 contains 14 residues. V lost 2 bases, J lost 2 bases, and 6 bases lay in between. The CDR3 nucleotides read TGTGCCAGCTCACCAAGGGGAAACACCGGGGAGCTGTTTTTT. Residues: CASSPRGNTGELFF.

The rearrangement uses TRBV12-3 or TRBV12-4 and TRBJ1-2; no clear D gene. The CDR3 covers 12 residues. Trimming shortened V by 4 bases and J by 5 bases, and 8 bases separated the two germline ends. The CDR3: CASSSRGYGYTF. In DNA, the CDR3 is TGTGCCAGCAGTTCCCGCGGGTATGGCTACACCTTC.

The genes are TRBV5-6 and TRBJ1-6; possibly TRBD1 for D (6 bases). Germline CDR1 SGHDT, CDR2 YYEEEE. Trimming shortened V by 3 bases and J by 7 bases, and 14 bases separated the two germline ends. CDR3 size: 15 residues. CDR3 in DNA: TGTGCCAGCAGCTCAAAGGGGGGGAGGAATTCACCCCTCCACTTT. This codes for CASSSKGGRNSPLHF. Full variable domain (outside the CDR3, taken from reference TRBV5-6 and TRBJ1-6): DAGVTQSPTHLIKTRGQQVTLRCSPKSGHDTVSWYQQALGQGPQFIFQYYEEEERQRGNFPDRFSGHQFPNYSSELNVNALLLGDSALYLCASSSKGGRNSPLHFGNGTRLTVT.

This chain links TRBV10-3 with TRBJ1-5, with 12 nucleotides matching TRBD1. Germline CDR1 and CDR2: ENHRY and SYGVKD. The ends lost 6 bases at V and 5 bases at J; junction bases unmatched: 5. This CDR3 spans 15 amino acids. CDR3 DNA sequence: TGTGCCATCAGGGGGACAGGGGGCGATGATCAGCCCCAGCATTTT. This encodes CAIRGTGGDDQPQHF.

This clone was picked up one time. This sequence joins TRBV5-4 and TRBJ2-3, with 10 bases matching TRBD2. The CDR3 is 17 residues long. Unmatched junction bases numbered 9, after V lost 5 bases and J lost 0 bases. CDR1 and CDR2 (germline): SGHNT, YYREEE (reference sequence). CDR3 amino acids: CASRIRVAGGSTDTQYF. CDR3 in DNA: TGTGCCAGCAGGATTAGGGTAGCGGGGGGTAGCACAGATACGCAGTATTTT.

The chain uses TRBV4-3 and TRBJ1-2; 7 nucleotides match TRBD1. The length of the CDR3 is 17 residues. Germline V lookup: CDR1 LGHNA, CDR2 YSLEER. Germline trimming cut 0 bases from V and 2 bases from J; bases unmatched to any gene: 9. This CDR3 reads CASSQDTARGWNYGYTF. DNA for the CDR3: TGCGCCAGCAGCCAAGATACCGCCAGGGGGTGGAACTATGGCTACACCTTC.

The chain links TRBV3-1 (or the pseudogene TRBV3-2) to TRBJ2-7, with unresolved D. Trimming stripped 1 base from V and 8 bases from J, with 6 bases between. CDR3 length: 11 residues. CDR1 LGHDT and CDR2 YNNKEL come from the germline V gene (reference sequence). This CDR3 reads CASSQAEKQYF. Written as DNA, the CDR3 is TGTGCCAGCAGCCAAGCAGAGAAGCAGTACTTC.

This chain joins TRBV6-1 and TRBJ2-3; D might be TRBD1 (6 bases). V shed 1 base and J shed 3 bases, with 11 bases lying between them. The CDR3 contains 15 residues. In germline, CDR1 is MNHNS, CDR2 SASEGT. The CDR3 coding sequence is TGTGCCAGCAGTGAAGTGACAGGCTGGACAGATACGCAGTATTTT. It is translated as CASSEVTGWTDTQYF.

The chain joins TRBV5-1 to TRBJ2-3, with a tentative D call TRBD1 (6 bases). With 4 bases removed from V and 2 bases from J, the gap between germline ends came to 14 bases. The CDR3 loop spans 15 amino acids. CDR1 is SGHRS, CDR2 YFSETQ, per germline. CDR3 sequence (DNA): TGCGCCAGCAGCCCCAACGGGGACATCACAGATACGCAGTATTTT. This codes for CASSPNGDITDTQYF. Based on the CDR3 plus reference TRBV5-1 and TRBJ2-3, the full variable domain is KAGVTQTPRYLIKTRGQQVTLSCSPISGHRSVSWYQQTPGQGLQFLFEYFSETQRNKGNFPGRFSGRQFSNSRSEMNVSTLELGDSALYLCASSPNGDITDTQYFGPGTRLTVL.

This clone has just a few counts. The chain links TRBV27 to TRBJ1-6; D call uncertain. CDR1 is MNHEY and CDR2 is SMNVEV in the germline V gene (reference sequence). There are 13 residues in the CDR3. V shed 4 bases and J shed 8 bases, with 9 bases lying between them. The CDR3 reads CASSWNPDSPLHF. The CDR3 DNA reads TGTGCCAGCAGTTGGAACCCGGATTCACCCCTCCACTTT.

The rearrangement joins TRBV28 to TRBJ1-2, with a possible D match to TRBD1 (6 bases). V lost 3 bases and J lost 5, with 13 bases in between. This CDR3 has 14 residues. Germline lookup yields CDR1 MDHEN and CDR2 SYDVKM. The CDR3 loop is CASSLQGLAYGYTF. In nucleotides, the CDR3 is TGTGCCAGCAGTTTGCAGGGGCTAGCGTATGGCTACACCTTC.

This chain connects TRBV5-4 to TRBJ1-2; 8 bases fit TRBD1. Germline V gene sequence: CDR1 SGHNT, CDR2 YYREEE (reference sequence). This CDR3 region has 16 residues. Trimming cost V 1 base and J 1 base; bases outside gene matches: 6. CDR3 nucleotide sequence: TGTGCCAGCAGCTTGTCAGGGGGCTTAATTAACTATGGCTACACCTTC. Encoded protein: CASSLSGGLINYGYTF.

This sequence joins TRBV14 and TRBJ1-5; D gene ambiguous. The CDR3 has 20 amino acids. The V end lost 4 bases, the J end lost 0 bases, and 25 bases lay between the germline ends. CDR1 and CDR2 (germline): SGHDN, FVKESK. CDR3 nucleotide sequence: TGTGCCAGCAGCCCCCCCCGCACACTTCCTCCCTTACATAGCAATCAGCCCCAGCATTTT. It translates to CASSPPRTLPPLHSNQPQHF. Looking up the rest from reference TRBV14 and TRBJ1-5 gives the full variable domain: EAGVTQFPSHSVIEKGQTVTLRCDPISGHDNLYWYRRVMGKEIKFLLHFVKESKQDESGMPNNRFLAERTGGTYSTLKVQPAELEDSGVYFCASSPPRTLPPLHSNQPQHFGDGTRLSIL.

The rearrangement joins TRBV18 to TRBJ1-2, with 8 bases aligning to TRBD1. Germline V gives CDR1 KGHSH, CDR2 LQKENI. V gave up 2 bases and J gave up 8 bases; unmatched junction bases: 4. The length of the CDR3 is 13 residues. The CDR3 protein is CASSPGTGGGYTF. The CDR3 DNA reads TGTGCCAGCTCACCAGGGACAGGTGGAGGCTACACCTTC.